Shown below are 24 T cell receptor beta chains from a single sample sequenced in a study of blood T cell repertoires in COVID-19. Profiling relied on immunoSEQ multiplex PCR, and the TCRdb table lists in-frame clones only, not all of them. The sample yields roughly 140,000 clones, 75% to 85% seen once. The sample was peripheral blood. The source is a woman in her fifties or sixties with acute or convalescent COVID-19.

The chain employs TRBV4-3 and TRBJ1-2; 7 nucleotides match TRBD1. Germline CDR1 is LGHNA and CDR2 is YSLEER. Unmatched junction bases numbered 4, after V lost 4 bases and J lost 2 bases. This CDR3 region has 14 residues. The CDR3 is CASSPPGQNYGYTF. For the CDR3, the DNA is TGCGCCAGCAGCCCCCCGGGACAGAACTATGGCTACACCTTC.

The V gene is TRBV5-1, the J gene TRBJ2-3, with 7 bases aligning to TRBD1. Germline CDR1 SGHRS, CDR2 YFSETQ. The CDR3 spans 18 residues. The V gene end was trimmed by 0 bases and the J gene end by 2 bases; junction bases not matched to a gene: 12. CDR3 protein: CASSLGRKDRSYTDTQYF. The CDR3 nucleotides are TGCGCCAGCAGCTTGGGCCGTAAGGACAGGAGTTACACAGATACGCAGTATTTT.

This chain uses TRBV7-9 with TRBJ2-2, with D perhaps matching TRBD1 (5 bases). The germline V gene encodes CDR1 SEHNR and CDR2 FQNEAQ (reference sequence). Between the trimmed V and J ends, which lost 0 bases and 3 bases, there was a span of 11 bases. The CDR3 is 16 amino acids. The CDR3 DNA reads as TGTGCCAGCAGCTTAGCCCAGGGTTGGGACACCGGGGAGCTGTTTTTT. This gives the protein CASSLAQGWDTGELFF. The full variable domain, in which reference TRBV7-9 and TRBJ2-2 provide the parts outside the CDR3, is DTGVSQNPRHKITKRGQNVTFRCDPISEHNRLYWYRQTLGQGPEFLTYFQNEAQLEKSRLLSDRFSAERPKGSFSTLEIQRTEQGDSAMYLCASSLAQGWDTGELFFGEGSRLTVL.

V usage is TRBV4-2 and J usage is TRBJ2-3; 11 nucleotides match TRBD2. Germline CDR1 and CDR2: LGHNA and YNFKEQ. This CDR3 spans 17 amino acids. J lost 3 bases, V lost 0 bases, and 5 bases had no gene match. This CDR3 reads CASSQDSTSGGTDTQYF. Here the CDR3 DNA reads TGTGCCAGCAGCCAAGATTCAACTAGCGGGGGAACAGATACGCAGTATTTT.

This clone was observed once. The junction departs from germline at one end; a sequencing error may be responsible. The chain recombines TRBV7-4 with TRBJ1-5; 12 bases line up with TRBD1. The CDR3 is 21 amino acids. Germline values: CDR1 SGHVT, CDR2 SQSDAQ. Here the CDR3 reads CASSLSFVEGQGALSIQPQHF. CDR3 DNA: TGTGCCAGCAGCTTAAGTTTCGTTGAGGGACAGGGGGCGCTGAGCATTCAGCCCCAGCATTTT.

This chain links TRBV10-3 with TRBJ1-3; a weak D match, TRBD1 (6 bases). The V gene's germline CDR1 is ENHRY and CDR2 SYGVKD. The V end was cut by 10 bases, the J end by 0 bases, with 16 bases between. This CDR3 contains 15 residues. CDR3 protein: CATREGGVSGNTIYF. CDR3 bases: TGTGCCACGAGGGAAGGGGGGGTCTCTGGAAACACCATATATTTT.

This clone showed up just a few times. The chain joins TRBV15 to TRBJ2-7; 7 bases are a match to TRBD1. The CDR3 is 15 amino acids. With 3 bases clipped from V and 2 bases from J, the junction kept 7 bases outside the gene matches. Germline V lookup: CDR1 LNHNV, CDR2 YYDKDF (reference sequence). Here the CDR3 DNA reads TGTGCCACCAGCAGCTTGGGACAGACAGCCTACGAGCAGTACTTC. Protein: CATSSLGQTAYEQYF.

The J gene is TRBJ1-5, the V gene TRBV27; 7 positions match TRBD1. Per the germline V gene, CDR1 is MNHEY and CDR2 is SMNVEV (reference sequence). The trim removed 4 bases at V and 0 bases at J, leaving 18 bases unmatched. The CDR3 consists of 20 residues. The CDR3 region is CASSSNGQAESQNSNQPQHF. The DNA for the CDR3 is TGTGCCAGCAGTTCGAACGGACAGGCGGAATCACAAAATAGCAATCAGCCCCAGCATTTT.

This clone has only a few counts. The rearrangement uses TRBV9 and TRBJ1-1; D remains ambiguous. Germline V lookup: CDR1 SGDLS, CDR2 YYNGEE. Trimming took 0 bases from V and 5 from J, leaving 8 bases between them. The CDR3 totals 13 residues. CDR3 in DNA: TGTGCCAGCAGCGTAGGTGGCCAGACTGAAGCTTTCTTT. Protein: CASSVGGQTEAFF. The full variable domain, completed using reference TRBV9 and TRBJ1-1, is DSGVTQTPKHLITATGQRVTLRCSPRSGDLSVYWYQQSLDQGLQFLIQYYNGEERAKGNILERFSAQQFPDLHSELNLSSLELGDSALYFCASSVGGQTEAFFGQGTRLTVV.

The CDR3 spells CARGTPPSYEQYF. CDR3 DNA sequence: TGTGCCAGAGGGACACCACCCTCCTACGAGCAGTACTTC. The chain links TRBV6-5 to TRBJ2-7, with D tentatively TRBD1 (6 bases). Looked up from germline, CDR1 is MNHEY and CDR2 is SVGAGI. The CDR3 contains 13 residues. V was clipped by 9 bases and J by 0 bases, with 12 bases between them.

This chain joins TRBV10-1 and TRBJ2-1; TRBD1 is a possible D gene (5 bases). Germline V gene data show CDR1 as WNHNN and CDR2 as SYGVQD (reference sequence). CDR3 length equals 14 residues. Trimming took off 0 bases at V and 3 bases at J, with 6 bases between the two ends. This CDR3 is CASSESGLYNEQFF. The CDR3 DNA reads TGCGCCAGCAGTGAGTCGGGGCTCTACAATGAGCAGTTCTTC.

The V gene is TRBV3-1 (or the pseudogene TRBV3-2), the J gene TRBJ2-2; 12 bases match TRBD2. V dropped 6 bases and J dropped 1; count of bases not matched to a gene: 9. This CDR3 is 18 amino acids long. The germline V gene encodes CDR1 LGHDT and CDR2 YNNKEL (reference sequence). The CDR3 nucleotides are TGTGCCAGCAGGACCCTTGGGACTAGCGGGTGGAACACCGGGGAGCTGTTTTTT. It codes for CASRTLGTSGWNTGELFF.

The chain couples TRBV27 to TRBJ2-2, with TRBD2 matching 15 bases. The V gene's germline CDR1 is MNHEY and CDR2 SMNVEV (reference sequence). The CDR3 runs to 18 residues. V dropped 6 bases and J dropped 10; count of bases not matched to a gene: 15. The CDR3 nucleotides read TGTGCCAGCAGGAGGACTAGCGGGAGGGCCAAGTCAGAGGAGGAGCTGTTTTTT. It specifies CASRRTSGRAKSEEELFF.

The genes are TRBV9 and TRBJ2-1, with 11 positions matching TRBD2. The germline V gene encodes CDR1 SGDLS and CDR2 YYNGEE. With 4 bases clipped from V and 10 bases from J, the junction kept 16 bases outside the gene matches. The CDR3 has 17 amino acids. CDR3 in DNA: TGTGCCAGCAGCCCACGCGTAGCGGGGGGGCGATCTCTGGAGCAGTTCTTC. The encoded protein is CASSPRVAGGRSLEQFF.

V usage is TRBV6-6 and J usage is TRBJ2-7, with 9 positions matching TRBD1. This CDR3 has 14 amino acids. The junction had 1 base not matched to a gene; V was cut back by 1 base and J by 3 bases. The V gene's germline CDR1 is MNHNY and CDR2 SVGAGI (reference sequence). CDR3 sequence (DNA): TGTGCCAGCAGTTACTTGGGACAGGGCTACGAGCAGTACTTC. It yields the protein CASSYLGQGYEQYF.

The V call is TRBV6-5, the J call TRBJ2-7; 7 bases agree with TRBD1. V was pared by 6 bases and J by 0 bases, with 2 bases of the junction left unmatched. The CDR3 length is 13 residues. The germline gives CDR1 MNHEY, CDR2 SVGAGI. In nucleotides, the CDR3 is TGTGCCAGCAGAACAGGGGTCTCCTACGAGCAGTACTTC. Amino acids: CASRTGVSYEQYF.

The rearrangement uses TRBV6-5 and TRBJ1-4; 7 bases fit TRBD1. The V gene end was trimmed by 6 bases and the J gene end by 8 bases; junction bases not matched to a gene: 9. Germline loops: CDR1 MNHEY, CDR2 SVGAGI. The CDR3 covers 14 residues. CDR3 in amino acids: CASRETGSWEKLFF. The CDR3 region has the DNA TGTGCCAGCAGGGAGACAGGGAGTTGGGAAAAACTGTTTTTT.

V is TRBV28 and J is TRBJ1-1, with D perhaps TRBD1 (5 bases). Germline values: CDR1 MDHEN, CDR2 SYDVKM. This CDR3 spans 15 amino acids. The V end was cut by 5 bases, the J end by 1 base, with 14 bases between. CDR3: CASSPWGGSNTEAFF. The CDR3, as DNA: TGTGCCAGCAGTCCATGGGGGGGTTCGAACACTGAAGCTTTCTTT. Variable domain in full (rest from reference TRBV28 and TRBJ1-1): DVKVTQSSRYLVKRTGEKVFLECVQDMDHENMFWYRQDPGLGLRLIYFSYDVKMKEKGDIPEGYSVSREKKERFSLILESASTNQTSMYLCASSPWGGSNTEAFFGQGTRLTVV.

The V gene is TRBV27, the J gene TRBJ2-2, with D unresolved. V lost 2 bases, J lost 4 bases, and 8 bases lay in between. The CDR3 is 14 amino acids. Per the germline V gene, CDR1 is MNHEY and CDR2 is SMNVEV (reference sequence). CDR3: CASSLEERTGELFF. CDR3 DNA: TGTGCCAGCAGTTTAGAGGAACGCACCGGGGAGCTGTTTTTT.

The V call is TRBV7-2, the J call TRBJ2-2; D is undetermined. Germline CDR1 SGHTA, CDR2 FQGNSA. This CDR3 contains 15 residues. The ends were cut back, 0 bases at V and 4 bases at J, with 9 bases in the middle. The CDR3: CASSLARKGTGELFF. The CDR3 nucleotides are TGTGCCAGCAGCTTAGCCAGGAAAGGCACCGGGGAGCTGTTTTTT.

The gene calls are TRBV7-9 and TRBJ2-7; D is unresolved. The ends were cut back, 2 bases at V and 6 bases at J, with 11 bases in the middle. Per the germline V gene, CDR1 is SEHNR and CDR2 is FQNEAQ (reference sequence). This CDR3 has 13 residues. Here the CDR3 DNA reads TGTGCCAGCAGCTTATCCTCTACGAGCGAGCAGTACTTC. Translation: CASSLSSTSEQYF.

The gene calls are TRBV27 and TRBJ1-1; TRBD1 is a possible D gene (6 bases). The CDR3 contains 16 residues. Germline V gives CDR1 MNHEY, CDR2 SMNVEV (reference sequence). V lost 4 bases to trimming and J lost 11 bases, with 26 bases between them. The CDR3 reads CASSSAVAGEREFAFF. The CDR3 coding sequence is TGTGCCAGCAGTTCGGCGGTGGCAGGGGAAAGGGAGTTTGCTTTCTTT.

The CDR3 bases are TGTGCCAGTACCCTCGACCCCCAGACTAGCGGGGGGTACAATGAGCAGTTCTTC. As protein: CASTLDPQTSGGYNEQFF. The genes are TRBV19 and TRBJ2-1; the match to TRBD2 covers 13 bases. CDR1 and CDR2 (germline): LNHDA, SQIVND (reference sequence). The trim removed 7 bases at V and 4 bases at J, leaving 13 bases unmatched. The CDR3 covers 18 residues. The full variable domain, in which reference TRBV19 and TRBJ2-1 provide the parts outside the CDR3, is DGGITQSPKYLFRKEGQNVTLSCEQNLNHDAMYWYRQDPGQGLRLIYYSQIVNDFQKGDIAEGYSVSREKKESFPLTVTSAQKNPTAFYLCASTLDPQTSGGYNEQFFGPGTRLTVL.

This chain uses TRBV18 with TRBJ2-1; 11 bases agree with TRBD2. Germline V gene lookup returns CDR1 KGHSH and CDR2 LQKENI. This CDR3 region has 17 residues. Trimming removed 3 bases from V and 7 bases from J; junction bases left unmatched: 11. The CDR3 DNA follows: TGTGCCAGCTCACCGATCCCGACTAGCGGGGCGCGGAATGAGCAGTTCTTC. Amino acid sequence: CASSPIPTSGARNEQFF.